This TCR beta chain was identified during a study of T cell changes during pregnancy in multiple sclerosis. Germline V CDR1 and CDR2: LGHNA, YNFKEQ. The CDR3 extends over 15 amino acids. V trimming: 0 bases; J trimming: 4 bases; junction bases outside the gene matches: 3. Sequenced by immunoSEQ multiplex PCR; TCRdb stores in-frame clones only, minus some. This table has tens of thousands of clones, roughly nine tenths appearing once. V usage is TRBV4-2 and J usage is TRBJ2-5; 9 bases map to TRBD1. This specimen consisted of CD8+ T cells from peripheral blood mononuclear cells, obtained before pregnancy. This sequence was found in a female donor with multiple sclerosis, enrolled in a pregnancy study. The CDR3 here is CASSQEQGASETQYF. The DNA of the CDR3 is TGTGCCAGCAGCCAAGAACAGGGGGCTTCAGAGACCCAGTACTTC.